This T cell receptor (beta chain) came from a study of chemoradiotherapy in HPV16-positive cancers. As for the study in general: Candidate HPV-specific T-cell clones and common TCR motifs came from functional assays in a couple of HPV16-positive patients.

Clones were read by immunoSEQ multiplex PCR, and TCRdb kept only the in-frame ones, dropping some. The sample has 20,000 to 30,000 clones; approximately 94% are singletons. This clone was seen a single time. Its specificity is unknown. This CDR3 region has 13 residues. Germline V gene data show CDR1 as SQVTM and CDR2 as ANQGSEA. Trimming removed 4 bases at V and 4 bases at J, with 11 bases between. Notes on the study in general: During treatment, candidate HPV-specific clones and E7-related motifs expanded in tumor. Better recurrence-free survival went with HPV-responsive T-cell expansion in HPV16-positive patients.

This material was collected from a patient who underwent chemoradiotherapy. The chain carries TRBV29-1 and TRBJ2-1; D call uncertain. The source of this sequence is a human donor with HPV-associated anogenital cancer. The CDR3 loop reads CSVAIQLYNEQFF. CDR3 DNA sequence: TGCAGCGTTGCCATCCAGCTTTACAATGAGCAGTTCTTC.